The clone carrying this T cell receptor beta chain was counted only a few times. Amplification yielded TCR beta CDR3 regions, with RNA transcripts as the source. First-round RT-PCR targeting the TCR CDR3 was performed with the HTBI primer set. TCRdb analysed the multiplex PCR reads with MiXCR anew, one entry per CDR3 protein. The profile covers more than 500,000 distinct CDR3 sequences, with approximately 44% appearing a single time and 19% taken by the ten largest. This entry belongs to a study of T cells in Graves' hyperthyroidism and ophthalmopathy. V gave up 4 bases and J gave up 8 bases, with 11 bases separating them. This CDR3 region has 13 residues. CDR1 and CDR2 (germline): MDHEN, SYDVKM.

What was sequenced was peripheral blood or thyroid tissue (not recorded which). The J gene is TRBJ1-4, the V gene TRBV28; D not certain. This TCR was sampled from an adult woman with Graves' disease, either hyperthyroidism or ophthalmopathy (not recorded which). The CDR3 here is CASSSPGSEKLFF. CDR3 nucleotides: TGTGCCAGCAGTTCCCCCGGGAGCGAAAAACTGTTTTTT.